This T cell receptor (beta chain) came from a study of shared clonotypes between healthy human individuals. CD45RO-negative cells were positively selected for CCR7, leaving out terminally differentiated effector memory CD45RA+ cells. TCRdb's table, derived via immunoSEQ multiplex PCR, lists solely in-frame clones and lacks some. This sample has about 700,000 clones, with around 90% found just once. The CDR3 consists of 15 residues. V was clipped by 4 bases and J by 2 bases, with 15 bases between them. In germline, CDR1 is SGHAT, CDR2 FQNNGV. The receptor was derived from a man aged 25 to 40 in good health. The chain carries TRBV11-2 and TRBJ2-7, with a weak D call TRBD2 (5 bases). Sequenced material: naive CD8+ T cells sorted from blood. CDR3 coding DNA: TGTGCCAGCAGCTACTTTCCGGGGATACCCTACGAGCAGTACTTC. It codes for CASSYFPGIPYEQYF.